What follows are 6 T cell receptor beta chains derived from one specimen sequenced in a study of cytomegalovirus exposure and HLA in healthy donors. The PCR used 60 Vbeta and 13 Jbeta primers. Using immunoSEQ multiplex PCR, the repertoire was profiled, and TCRdb retains in-frame clones only, with some absent. The table includes 150,000 to 200,000 clones, roughly 13% detected once. Sequencing was carried out using PBMCs. These receptors came from a man over 45 in good health and CMV-seropositive.

The chain carries TRBV6-5 and TRBJ1-4; 7 bases are a match to TRBD1. This CDR3 is built from 13 residues. V gave up 5 bases and J gave up 7 bases; unmatched junction bases: 4. Germline V lookup: CDR1 MNHEY, CDR2 SVGAGI. CDR3 loop: CASSPTGFEKLFF. CDR3 in DNA: TGTGCCAGCAGTCCGACAGGGTTTGAAAAACTGTTTTTT.

The gene calls are TRBV6-5 and TRBJ1-2, with D possibly being TRBD1 (5 bases). This CDR3 has 13 residues. V lost 6 bases, J lost 4 bases, and 12 bases lay in between. Germline V gene data show CDR1 as MNHEY and CDR2 as SVGAGI. The DNA of the CDR3 is TGTGCCAGCAGCCCGACCAGGGTCTATGGCTACACCTTC. It yields the protein CASSPTRVYGYTF.

V and J are TRBV7-9 and TRBJ2-5; D possibly corresponds to TRBD2 (6 bases). Germline V gene sequence: CDR1 SEHNR, CDR2 FQNEAQ (reference sequence). The CDR3 has 13 amino acids. V was pared by 3 bases and J by 4 bases, with 9 bases between. The DNA for the CDR3 is TGTGCCAGCAGCTTCGCGGGGTCAGAGACCCAGTACTTC. Translated: CASSFAGSETQYF.

This clone was recorded a few times. The rearrangement joins TRBV28 to TRBJ1-6; TRBD1 is a possible D gene (6 bases). The ends were cut back, 3 bases at V and 7 bases at J, with 10 bases in the middle. Germline V gene sequence: CDR1 MDHEN, CDR2 SYDVKM. This CDR3 is 14 amino acids long. DNA of the CDR3: TGTGCCAGCAGTTTCCTAGGGGGAAATTCACCCCTCCACTTT. Its protein product is CASSFLGGNSPLHF.

This clone has a handful of counts. The chain couples TRBV27 to TRBJ1-2; D remains unclear. V was shortened by 0 bases and J by 8 bases, with 10 bases between the two germline ends. Germline V lookup: CDR1 MNHEY, CDR2 SMNVEV (reference sequence). The CDR3 totals 13 residues. The CDR3 sequence: CASSLSIGRGYTF. As DNA, the CDR3 is TGTGCCAGCAGTTTATCGATAGGGAGAGGCTACACCTTC.

In its sample, this clone was seen a few times. The rearrangement links TRBV18 to TRBJ1-3; D gene ambiguous. The germline V and J ends were trimmed by 6 bases and 0 bases, with 18 bases remaining between them. Germline loops: CDR1 KGHSH, CDR2 LQKENI. CDR3 length: 17 amino acids. CDR3 sequence: CASSLLGPDPSGNTIYF. The CDR3 bases are TGTGCCAGCTCTCTCCTAGGTCCTGACCCCTCTGGAAACACCATATATTTT.